The 6 T cell receptor beta chains given below trace back to one sample, sequenced in a study of blood T cell repertoires in COVID-19 (dated by TCRdb to about 2020). The library was obtained by the immunoSEQ multiplex PCR assay. Imported from immuneACCESS, the table was reduced by TCRdb to in-frame sequences with V and J called. These copies leave out some clones; in studies compared against another copy, an unresolved V gene accounts for under half, and the cause of the remainder is not known. The sample has about 170,000 clones on record, approximately 84% of them singletons. The ten most abundant clones make up approximately 11% of the sample. Input material: peripheral blood. The receptors stem from a man in his 70s with active or convalescent COVID-19.

This clone was seen only a few times. A read error may produce the germline difference seen at one junction end. The chain links TRBV7-7 to TRBJ2-2, with a tentative D call TRBD1 (5 bases). This CDR3 comprises 15 residues. CDR1 and CDR2 (germline): SSHAT, FNYEAQ (reference sequence). In DNA form, the CDR3 reads TGTGCTAGCAGCCCATATACAGGGAACACCGGGGAGCTGTTTTTT. It translates to CASSPYTGNTGELFF.

CDR3: CASSPGHSGNTIYF. In DNA form, the CDR3 reads TGCGCCAGCAGCCCGGGTCACTCTGGAAACACCATATATTTT. The rearrangement uses TRBV5-1 and TRBJ1-3; D is unclear. Trimming pared 4 bases from V and 0 bases from J, leaving 8 bases between. Germline V lookup: CDR1 SGHRS, CDR2 YFSETQ. CDR3 length: 14 amino acids.

The V call is TRBV9, the J call TRBJ1-4; D is unclear. V was clipped by 0 bases and J by 4 bases, with 7 bases between them. Germline CDR1 reads SGDLS; CDR2 reads YYNGEE. This CDR3 contains 14 residues. The chain's CDR3 is CASSVAPGNEKLFF. The CDR3 coding sequence is TGTGCCAGCAGCGTAGCACCCGGTAATGAAAAACTGTTTTTT.

This clone was counted ten times or more. Other DNA variants within this sample encode the same CDR3. V usage is TRBV7-3 and J usage is TRBJ1-1; D is ambiguous. The germline V and J ends were trimmed by 0 bases and 1 base, with 6 bases remaining between them. CDR3 length: 14 residues. Germline V lookup: CDR1 SGHTA, CDR2 FQGTGA. Here the CDR3 DNA reads TGTGCCAGCAGCTTAACCGGCGGGAACACTGAAGCTTTCTTT. The encoded protein is CASSLTGGNTEAFF.

The chain employs TRBV5-1 and TRBJ2-1; the D is unclear. Germline CDR1 and CDR2: SGHRS and YFSETQ. V was shortened by 1 base and J by 0 bases, with 2 bases between the two germline ends. The CDR3 contains 13 residues. The CDR3: CASSLRSYNEQFF. CDR3 coding DNA: TGCGCCAGCAGCTTGCGCTCCTACAATGAGCAGTTCTTC.

This chain joins TRBV5-3 and TRBJ2-2, with 7 nucleotides matching TRBD2. TRBV5-3 is an ORF for which the function is uncertain. J lost 4 bases, V lost 0 bases, and 6 bases had no gene match. This CDR3 is built from 16 residues. The CDR3 DNA sequence: TGTGCCAGAAGCTTGGTGGGAGGGAAGGGCACCGGGGAGCTGTTTTTT. Translation: CARSLVGGKGTGELFF.